One and the same sample provided the 27 T cell receptor beta chains below, sequenced in a study of T-cell memory formation after mild COVID-19. TCRdb independently ran MiXCR on the 5' RACE reads; one entry per CDR3 protein. The sample contains 550,000 to 650,000 distinct CDR3 sequences, roughly 17% of which appear only once. Sequenced input: PBMCs or a T cell subset sorted from them (not recorded which). These receptors originate from an adult woman who had mild COVID-19 (a few samples of this study predate the infection). Cell type and time point are not known.

This clonotype was counted a few times. V usage is TRBV20-1 and J usage is TRBJ2-1; D is unresolved. This CDR3 comprises 13 residues. Trimming stripped 3 bases from V and 2 bases from J, with 8 bases between. Germline V CDR1 and CDR2: DFQATT, SNEGSKA (reference sequence). CDR3 nucleotides: TGCAGTGCTAGGGGGAACCCCTACAATGAGCAGTTCTTC. This encodes CSARGNPYNEQFF.

In this sample, this clonotype turned up a few times. The V and J genes are TRBV29-1 and TRBJ2-3, with a tentative D call TRBD2 (5 bases). Germline CDR1 reads SQVTM; CDR2 reads ANQGSEA. CDR3 length: 13 residues. Trimming shortened V by 5 bases and J by 0 bases, and 9 bases separated the two germline ends. The DNA of the CDR3 is TGCAGCGTTTACGGGATAAGCACAGATACGCAGTATTTT. Its protein product is CSVYGISTDTQYF.

This clonotype has more than one count but fewer than ten. The CDR3 region has the DNA TGCAGCGCGCGACAGGACATCAGCTCCTACGAGCAGTACTTC. Encoded protein: CSARQDISSYEQYF. This chain links TRBV29-1 with TRBJ2-7, with D maybe TRBD1 (6 bases). This CDR3 has 14 residues. Looked up from germline, CDR1 is SQVTM and CDR2 is ANQGSEA. With 7 bases removed from V and 0 bases from J, the gap between germline ends came to 16 bases.

This clonotype came up a few times. The V gene is TRBV12-3 or TRBV12-4, the J gene TRBJ1-1; D remains ambiguous. The CDR3 is made up of 12 amino acids. The germline V and J ends were trimmed by 5 bases and 10 bases, with 14 bases remaining between them. CDR3 amino acids: CASSPAGIRAFF. The CDR3, as DNA: TGTGCCAGCAGTCCTGCCGGGATAAGAGCTTTCTTT.

This clonotype was detected a few times. The J gene is TRBJ2-1, the V gene TRBV12-3 or TRBV12-4; TRBD1 agrees at 8 bases. V shed 8 bases and J 13 bases; nucleotides not matched to a gene: 16. The CDR3 sequence is 14 residues long. The CDR3 is CASDTGGRVAPQFF. In nucleotides, the CDR3 is TGTGCCAGCGATACAGGGGGAAGGGTTGCCCCTCAGTTCTTC.

This clonotype was detected many times. The genes are TRBV7-2 and TRBJ2-1; D ambiguous. Germline loops: CDR1 SGHTA, CDR2 FQGNSA. The CDR3 has 13 residues. The V and J ends lost 4 bases and 3 bases respectively, with 7 bases between them. DNA for the CDR3: TGTGCCAGCAGCTCCCGGGTCTACAATGAGCAGTTCTTC. It yields the protein CASSSRVYNEQFF.

The V and J genes are TRBV7-9 and TRBJ2-1; tentative D call: TRBD2 (6 bases). Deletions cut 4 bases from V and 4 bases from J, with 14 bases between. This CDR3 has 15 residues. The germline CDR1 and CDR2 sequences are SEHNR and FQNEAQ (reference sequence). CDR3 in amino acids: CASSYYGTLYNEQFF. The DNA of the CDR3 is TGTGCCAGCAGCTATTACGGGACTCTATACAATGAGCAGTTCTTC.

This clonotype was counted only a few times. The chain links TRBV20-1 to TRBJ1-4; 8 nucleotides agree with TRBD1. The CDR3 loop spans 17 amino acids. The V gene end was trimmed by 0 bases and the J gene end by 4 bases; junction bases not matched to a gene: 10. The germline gives CDR1 DFQATT, CDR2 SNEGSKA (reference sequence). CDR3 loop: CSARDQDKTGVNEKLFF. The CDR3 DNA reads TGCAGTGCTAGAGATCAGGACAAGACAGGGGTTAATGAAAAACTGTTTTTT.

This clonotype was observed a few times. This sequence joins TRBV10-3 and TRBJ2-7, with a weak D call TRBD1 (5 bases). V shed 2 bases and J shed 3 bases, with 8 bases lying between them. The CDR3 is 13 amino acids. Germline lookup yields CDR1 ENHRY and CDR2 SYGVKD. The CDR3 sequence is CAISERGFYEQYF. CDR3 nucleotide sequence: TGTGCCATCAGTGAGAGGGGTTTCTACGAGCAGTACTTC.

This clonotype appeared a single time. V and J are TRBV5-5 and TRBJ1-2, with D possibly being TRBD1 (5 bases). The CDR3 spans 14 residues. The germline V gene encodes CDR1 SGHKS and CDR2 YYEKEE (reference sequence). Trimming pared 1 base from V and 6 bases from J, leaving 13 bases between. CDR3 region: CASSLPGTIDGYTF. The CDR3 coding sequence is TGTGCCAGCAGCTTGCCGGGGACCATAGATGGCTACACCTTC.

The chain employs TRBV7-2 and TRBJ1-2; 10 bases match TRBD1. Trimming cost V 4 bases and J 2 bases; bases outside gene matches: 4. This CDR3 comprises 15 residues. Per the germline V gene, CDR1 is SGHTA and CDR2 is FQGNSA. The CDR3 loop is CASSSRQGANYGYTF. In DNA form, the CDR3 reads TGTGCCAGCAGCTCACGACAGGGGGCGAACTATGGCTACACCTTC.

V is TRBV5-6 and J is TRBJ1-2; D ambiguous. This CDR3 is built from 14 residues. Trimming shortened V by 0 bases and J by 1 base, and 7 bases separated the two germline ends. The germline V gene encodes CDR1 SGHDT and CDR2 YYEEEE. Here the CDR3 DNA reads TGTGCCAGCAGCTTGGACGGATTTAACTATGGCTACACCTTC. Protein product: CASSLDGFNYGYTF.

The chain recombines TRBV6-6 with TRBJ2-3, with D hard to call. V lost 0 bases, J lost 1 base, and 8 bases lay in between. The germline gives CDR1 MNHNY, CDR2 SVGAGI (reference sequence). This CDR3 contains 15 residues. The CDR3 reads CASSYSISGTDTQYF. The CDR3 region has the DNA TGTGCCAGCAGTTACTCTATTTCTGGCACAGATACGCAGTATTTT.

The rearrangement joins TRBV5-1 to TRBJ2-7; D call uncertain. From germline, CDR1 is SGHRS and CDR2 YFSETQ. V gave up 0 bases and J gave up 3 bases, with 16 bases separating them. The CDR3 extends over 16 amino acids. CDR3: CASSLEPRDSFYEQYF. The CDR3 DNA follows: TGCGCCAGCAGCTTGGAGCCTAGGGATTCGTTCTACGAGCAGTACTTC. The variable domain in full, with the rest retrieved from reference TRBV5-1 and TRBJ2-7, is KAGVTQTPRYLIKTRGQQVTLSCSPISGHRSVSWYQQTPGQGLQFLFEYFSETQRNKGNFPGRFSGRQFSNSRSEMNVSTLELGDSALYLCASSLEPRDSFYEQYFGPGTRLTVT.

This clonotype was detected only a few times. The CDR3 spells CASSGTSRNEQFF. Here the CDR3 DNA reads TGTGCCAGCAGCGGGACTAGTCGGAATGAGCAGTTCTTC. The chain joins TRBV9 to TRBJ2-1; 7 bases match TRBD2. V gave up 3 bases and J gave up 7 bases; unmatched junction bases: 4. The CDR3 totals 13 residues. The germline CDR1 and CDR2 sequences are SGDLS and YYNGEE.

Comment on this clonotype: An end of the junction differs from the germline gene, which may be a read error. The rearrangement joins TRBV12-3 or TRBV12-4 to TRBJ1-3, with D hard to call. The CDR3 runs to 13 residues. Here the CDR3 DNA reads TGTGCCAGCAGTCCCCTAGCGAGTTCTCGGCTATTTTTT. Protein sequence: CASSPLASSRLFF.

This clonotype was counted between two and nine times. The chain has TRBV18 and TRBJ2-5, with TRBD1 identical over 8 bases. The CDR3 has 14 amino acids. V lost 4 bases to trimming and J lost 3 bases; unmatched junction nucleotides: 4. Germline CDR1 is KGHSH and CDR2 is LQKENI. This CDR3 reads CASSQTGAKETQYF. The CDR3 bases are TGTGCCAGCTCACAGACAGGGGCCAAAGAGACCCAGTACTTC.

This clonotype was seen many times. J is TRBJ2-3 and V is TRBV9; D perhaps matches TRBD2 (5 bases). This CDR3 contains 14 residues. The germline V gene encodes CDR1 SGDLS and CDR2 YYNGEE. The V gene lost 0 bases and the J gene lost 0 bases, with 5 bases spanning the gap. The CDR3 loop is CASSVAGSTDTQYF. Here the CDR3 DNA reads TGTGCCAGCAGCGTAGCGGGGAGCACAGATACGCAGTATTTT.

This clonotype came up a few times. The V call is TRBV7-9, the J call TRBJ2-1; no clear D gene. Germline CDR1 reads SEHNR; CDR2 reads FQNEAQ (reference sequence). The CDR3 spans 16 residues. Trimming pared 6 bases from V and 7 bases from J, leaving 22 bases between. DNA of the CDR3: TGTGCCAGCAGGTCCTTGGCAGGCCCCGATGGTAATGAGCAGTTCTTC. The encoded protein is CASRSLAGPDGNEQFF.

The J gene is TRBJ1-2, the V gene TRBV10-2; 8 bases agree with TRBD1. V shed 4 bases and J 0 bases; nucleotides not matched to a gene: 7. CDR3 length: 16 residues. Per germline, CDR1 WSHSY and CDR2 SAAADI. DNA of the CDR3: TGCGCCAGCAGTGCGGAGACAGGGGTCTCTAACTATGGCTACACCTTC. Translating it yields CASSAETGVSNYGYTF.

This clonotype was picked up a small number of times. V usage is TRBV7-2 and J usage is TRBJ2-7, with 12 positions matching TRBD2. Germline values: CDR1 SGHTA, CDR2 FQGNSA. The CDR3 runs to 16 residues. The junction had 9 bases not matched to a gene; V was cut back by 5 bases and J by 4 bases. The DNA of the CDR3 is TGTGCCAGCAGCCAACAAGGGACTAGCGGGTTGTACGAGCAGTACTTC. Amino acids: CASSQQGTSGLYEQYF.

The chain uses TRBV7-9 and TRBJ1-6; D gene ambiguous. Trimming pared 1 base from V and 7 bases from J, leaving 11 bases between. Germline V gene lookup returns CDR1 SEHNR and CDR2 FQNEAQ (reference sequence). The CDR3 runs 15 residues. CDR3 DNA sequence: TGTGCCAGCAGCTTAGTAACGGGGAGCAATTCACCCCTCCACTTT. It is translated as CASSLVTGSNSPLHF.

This chain uses TRBV30 with TRBJ1-3; D gene ambiguous. The CDR3 consists of 16 residues. Trimming cost V 2 bases and J 0 bases, with 14 bases left between them. Germline assignment: CDR1 GTSNPN and CDR2 SVGIG (reference sequence). CDR3 loop: CAWSPGLFNSGNTIYF. The CDR3 bases are TGTGCCTGGAGTCCCGGACTTTTCAACTCTGGAAACACCATATATTTT.

V gene TRBV20-1 combines with J gene TRBJ1-1, with 7 bases identical to TRBD1. The ends lost 3 bases at V and 3 bases at J; junction bases unmatched: 7. CDR3 length equals 14 residues. Germline values: CDR1 DFQATT, CDR2 SNEGSKA (reference sequence). The CDR3 nucleotides are TGCAGTGCTAGCAGACAGGGAGGAGACACTGAAGCTTTCTTT. This translates into CSASRQGGDTEAFF.

The CDR3 protein is CASSFRLAPYTGELFF. The CDR3 DNA follows: TGTGCCAGCAGCTTCCGACTAGCGCCCTACACCGGGGAGCTGTTTTTT. The J gene is TRBJ2-2, the V gene TRBV7-9; TRBD2 agrees at 8 bases. Per the germline V gene, CDR1 is SEHNR and CDR2 is FQNEAQ (reference sequence). The CDR3 covers 16 residues. The trim removed 3 bases at V and 3 bases at J, leaving 6 bases unmatched.

This clonotype was picked up many times. This chain joins TRBV18 and TRBJ1-4, with TRBD1 matching 10 bases. The CDR3 is made up of 15 amino acids. Trimming removed 5 bases from V and 7 bases from J; junction bases left unmatched: 7. CDR1 and CDR2 from the germline V gene are KGHSH and LQKENI. This chain's CDR3 is CASSSDRGRGEKLFF. CDR3 DNA sequence: TGTGCCAGCTCATCTGACAGGGGGCGCGGTGAAAAACTGTTTTTT.

This clonotype was counted a few times. The chain carries TRBV4-2 and TRBJ2-1, with 7 positions matching TRBD2. CDR3 length equals 16 residues. V trimming: 1 base; J trimming: 6 bases; junction bases outside the gene matches: 9. The germline CDR1 and CDR2 sequences are LGHNA and YNFKEQ. CDR3 residues: CASSQVGDYIFNEQFF. The CDR3 region has the DNA TGTGCCAGCAGCCAAGTAGGGGACTACATTTTCAATGAGCAGTTCTTC.